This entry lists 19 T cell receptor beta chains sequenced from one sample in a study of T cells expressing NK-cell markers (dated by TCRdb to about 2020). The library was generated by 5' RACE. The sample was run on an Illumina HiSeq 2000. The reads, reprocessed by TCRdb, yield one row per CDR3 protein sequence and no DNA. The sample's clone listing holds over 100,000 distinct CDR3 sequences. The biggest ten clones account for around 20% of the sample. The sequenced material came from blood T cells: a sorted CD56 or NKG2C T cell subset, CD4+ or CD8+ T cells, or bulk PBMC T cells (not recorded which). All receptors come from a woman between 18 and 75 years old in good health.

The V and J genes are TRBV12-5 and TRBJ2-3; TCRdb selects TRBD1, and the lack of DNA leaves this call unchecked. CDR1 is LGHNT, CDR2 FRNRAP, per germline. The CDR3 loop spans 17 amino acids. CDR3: CASGLAHPGPTWDTQYF.

The CDR3 reads CATSDLGTGVFGTGELFF. This chain joins TRBV24-1 and TRBJ2-2; the TCRdb call, TRBD1, lacks DNA for checking. The germline gives CDR1 KGHDR, CDR2 SFDVKD. The CDR3 loop spans 18 amino acids.

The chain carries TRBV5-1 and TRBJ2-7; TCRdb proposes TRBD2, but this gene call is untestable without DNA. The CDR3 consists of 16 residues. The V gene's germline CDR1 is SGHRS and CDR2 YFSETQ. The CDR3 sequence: CASSWTTSGGGYEQYF.

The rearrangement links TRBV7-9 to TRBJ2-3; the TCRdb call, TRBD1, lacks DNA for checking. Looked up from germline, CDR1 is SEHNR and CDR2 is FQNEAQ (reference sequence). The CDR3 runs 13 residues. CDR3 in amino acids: CASRADREDTQYF.

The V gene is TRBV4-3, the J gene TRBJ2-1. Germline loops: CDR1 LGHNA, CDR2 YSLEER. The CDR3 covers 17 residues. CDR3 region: CASSQEDNPSSYNEQFF.

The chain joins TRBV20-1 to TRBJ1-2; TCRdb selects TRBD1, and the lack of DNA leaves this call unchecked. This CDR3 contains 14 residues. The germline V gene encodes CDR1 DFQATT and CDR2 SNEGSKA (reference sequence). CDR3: CSASEGGLTDGYTF.

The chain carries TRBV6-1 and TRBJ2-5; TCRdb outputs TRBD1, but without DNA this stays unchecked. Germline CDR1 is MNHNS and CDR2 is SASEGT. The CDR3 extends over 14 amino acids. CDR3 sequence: CASNPGQGQETQYF.

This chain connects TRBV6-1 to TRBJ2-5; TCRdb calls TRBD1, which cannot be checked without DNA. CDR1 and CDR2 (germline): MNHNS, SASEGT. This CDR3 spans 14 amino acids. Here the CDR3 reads CANSFLDREETQYF.

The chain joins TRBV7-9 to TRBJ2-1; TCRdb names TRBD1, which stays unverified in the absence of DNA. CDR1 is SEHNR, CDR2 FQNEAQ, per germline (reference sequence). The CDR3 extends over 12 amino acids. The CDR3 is CASSPPRDEQFF.

The CDR3 reads CSVAGTSGPSLYNEQFF. The chain employs TRBV29-1 and TRBJ2-1; the TCRdb D gene call, TRBD2, has no DNA to confirm it. The CDR3 sequence is 17 residues long. Germline CDR1 SQVTM, CDR2 ANQGSEA.

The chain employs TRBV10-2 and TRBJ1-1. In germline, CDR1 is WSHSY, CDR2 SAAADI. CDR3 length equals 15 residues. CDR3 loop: CASSERSSLNTEAFF.

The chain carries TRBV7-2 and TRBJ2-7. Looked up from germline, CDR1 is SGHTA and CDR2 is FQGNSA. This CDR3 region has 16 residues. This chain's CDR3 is CASSLVRSRLSHEQYF.

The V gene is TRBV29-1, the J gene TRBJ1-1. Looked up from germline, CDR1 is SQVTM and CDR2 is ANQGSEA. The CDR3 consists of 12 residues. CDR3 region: CSVVWQALGAFF.

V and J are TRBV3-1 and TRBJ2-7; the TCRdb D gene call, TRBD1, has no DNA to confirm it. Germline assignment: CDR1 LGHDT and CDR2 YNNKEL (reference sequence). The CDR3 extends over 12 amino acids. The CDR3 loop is CASSDQGDEQYF.

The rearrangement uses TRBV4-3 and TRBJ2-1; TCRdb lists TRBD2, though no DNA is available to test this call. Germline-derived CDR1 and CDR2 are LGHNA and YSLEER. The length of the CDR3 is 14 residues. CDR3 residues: CASSPGLEFNEQFF.

CDR3: CASSGGESSGELFF. The chain uses TRBV6-2 or TRBV6-3 and TRBJ2-2; as DNA is missing, the TRBD2 call by TCRdb cannot be tested. This CDR3 comprises 14 residues. Germline CDR1 and CDR2: MNHEY and SVGEGT.

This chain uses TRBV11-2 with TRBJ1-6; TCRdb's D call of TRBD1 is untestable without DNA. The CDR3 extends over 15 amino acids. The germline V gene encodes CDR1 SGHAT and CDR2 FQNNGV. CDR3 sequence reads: CASSPPSGAGSPLHF.

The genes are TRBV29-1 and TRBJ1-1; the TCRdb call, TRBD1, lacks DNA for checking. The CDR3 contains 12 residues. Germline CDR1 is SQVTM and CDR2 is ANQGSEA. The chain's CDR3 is CSVPTGTFRAFF.

The CDR3 protein is CASSNYRGVYNEQFF. The chain employs TRBV12-3 or TRBV12-4 and TRBJ2-1; TCRdb's D call, TRBD1, is unchecked because there is no DNA. CDR3 length equals 15 residues.